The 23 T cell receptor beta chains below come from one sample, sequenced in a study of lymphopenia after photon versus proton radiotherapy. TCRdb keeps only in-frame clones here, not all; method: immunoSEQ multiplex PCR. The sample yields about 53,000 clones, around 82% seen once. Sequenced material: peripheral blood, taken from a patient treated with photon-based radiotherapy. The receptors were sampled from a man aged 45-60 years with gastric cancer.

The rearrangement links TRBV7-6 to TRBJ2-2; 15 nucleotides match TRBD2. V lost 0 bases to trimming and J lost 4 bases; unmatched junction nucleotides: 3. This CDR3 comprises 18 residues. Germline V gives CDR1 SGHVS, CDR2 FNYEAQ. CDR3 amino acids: CASSLAGLAGGRTGELFF. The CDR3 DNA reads TGTGCCAGCAGCTTAGCGGGACTAGCGGGAGGACGCACCGGGGAGCTGTTTTTT.

DNA of the CDR3: TGTGCCAGCAGCTCAAGACAGGGCTATGGCTACACCTTC. Protein: CASSSRQGYGYTF. The chain links TRBV5-4 to TRBJ1-2; TRBD1 matches 7 bases. The CDR3 extends over 13 amino acids. Germline-derived CDR1 and CDR2 are SGHNT and YYREEE (reference sequence). After removal of 3 bases from V and 4 bases from J, the junction contained 3 bases not matched to a gene.

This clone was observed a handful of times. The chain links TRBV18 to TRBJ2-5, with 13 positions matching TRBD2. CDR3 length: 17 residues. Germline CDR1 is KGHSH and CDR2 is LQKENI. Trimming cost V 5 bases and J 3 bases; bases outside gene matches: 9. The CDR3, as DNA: TGTGCCAGCTCATCTCCCGGACTAGCGGGAGAGAAAGAGACCCAGTACTTC. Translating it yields CASSSPGLAGEKETQYF.

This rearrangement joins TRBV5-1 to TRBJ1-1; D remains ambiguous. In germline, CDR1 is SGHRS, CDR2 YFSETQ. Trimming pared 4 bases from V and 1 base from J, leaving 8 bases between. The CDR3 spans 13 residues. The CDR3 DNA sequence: TGCGCCAGCAGCCGGTTAGCGAACACTGAAGCTTTCTTT. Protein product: CASSRLANTEAFF.

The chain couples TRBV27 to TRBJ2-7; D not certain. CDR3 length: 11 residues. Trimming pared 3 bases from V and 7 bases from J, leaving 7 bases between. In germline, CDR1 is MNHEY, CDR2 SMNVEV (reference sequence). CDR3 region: CASSFSGEQYF. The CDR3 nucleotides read TGTGCCAGCAGTTTTAGTGGGGAGCAGTACTTC.

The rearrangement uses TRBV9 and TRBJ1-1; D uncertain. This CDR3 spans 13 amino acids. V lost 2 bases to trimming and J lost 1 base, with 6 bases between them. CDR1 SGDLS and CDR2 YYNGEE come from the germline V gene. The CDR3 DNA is TGTGCCAGCAGCGTTTCCCGGAACACTGAAGCTTTCTTT. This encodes CASSVSRNTEAFF.

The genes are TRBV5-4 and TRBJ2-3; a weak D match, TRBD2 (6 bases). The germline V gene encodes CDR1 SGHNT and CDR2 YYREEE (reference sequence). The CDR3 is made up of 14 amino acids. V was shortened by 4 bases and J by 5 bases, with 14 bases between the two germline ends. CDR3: CASSVTGTGDTQYF. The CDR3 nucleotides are TGTGCCAGCAGCGTGACGGGGACTGGAGATACGCAGTATTTT.

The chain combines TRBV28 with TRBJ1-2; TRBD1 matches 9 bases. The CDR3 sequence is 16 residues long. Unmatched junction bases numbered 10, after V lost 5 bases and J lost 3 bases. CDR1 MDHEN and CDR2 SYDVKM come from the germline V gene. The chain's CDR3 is CASSPPGQGKDYGYTF. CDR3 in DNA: TGTGCCAGCAGTCCACCGGGACAGGGCAAGGACTATGGCTACACCTTC.

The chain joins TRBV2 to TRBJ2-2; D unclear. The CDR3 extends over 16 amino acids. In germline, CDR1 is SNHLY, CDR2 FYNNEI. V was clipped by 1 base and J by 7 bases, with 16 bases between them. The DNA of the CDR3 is TGTGCCAGCAGTGAAGGTCGGCTGATCGCAGGCGGGGAGCTGTTTTTT. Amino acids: CASSEGRLIAGGELFF.

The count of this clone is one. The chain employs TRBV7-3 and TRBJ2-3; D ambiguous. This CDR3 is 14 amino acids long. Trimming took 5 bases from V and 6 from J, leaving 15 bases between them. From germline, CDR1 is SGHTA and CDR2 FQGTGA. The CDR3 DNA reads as TGTGCCAGCAGCCCTTTACCCGGATACGATACGCAGTATTTT. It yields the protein CASSPLPGYDTQYF. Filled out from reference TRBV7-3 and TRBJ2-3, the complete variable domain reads GAGVSQTPSNKVTEKGKYVELRCDPISGHTALYWYRQSLGQGPEFLIYFQGTGAADDSGLPNDRFFAVRPEGSVSTLKIQRTERGDSAVYLCASSPLPGYDTQYFGPGTRLTVL.

CDR3 coding DNA: TGTGCCAGCAGCTCTGGACCGGGGGGCAATGAGCAGTTCTTC. This sequence encodes CASSSGPGGNEQFF. The rearrangement uses TRBV5-4 and TRBJ2-1; 7 bases match TRBD2. The length of the CDR3 is 14 residues. Trimming at V came to 3 bases and at J to 6 bases, leaving 6 bases not matched to a gene. The germline V gene has CDR1 SGHNT and CDR2 YYREEE (reference sequence). Full variable domain (outside the CDR3, taken from reference TRBV5-4 and TRBJ2-1): ETGVTQSPTHLIKTRGQQVTLRCSSQSGHNTVSWYQQALGQGPQFIFQYYREEENGRGNFPPRFSGLQFPNYSSELNVNALELDDSALYLCASSSGPGGNEQFFGPGTRLTVL.

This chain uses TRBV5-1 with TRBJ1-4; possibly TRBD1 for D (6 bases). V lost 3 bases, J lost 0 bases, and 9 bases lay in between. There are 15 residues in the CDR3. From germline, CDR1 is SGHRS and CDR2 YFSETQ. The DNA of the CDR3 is TGCGCCAGCAGCTCAGGACAGCCAACTAATGAAAAACTGTTTTTT. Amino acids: CASSSGQPTNEKLFF.

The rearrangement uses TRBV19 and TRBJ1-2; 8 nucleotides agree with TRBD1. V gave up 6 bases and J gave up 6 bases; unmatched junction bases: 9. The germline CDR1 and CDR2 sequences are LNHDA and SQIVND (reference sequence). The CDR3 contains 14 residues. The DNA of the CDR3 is TGTGCCAGTAGGGATAGGGCAGGGGGCGATGGCTACACCTTC. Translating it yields CASRDRAGGDGYTF.

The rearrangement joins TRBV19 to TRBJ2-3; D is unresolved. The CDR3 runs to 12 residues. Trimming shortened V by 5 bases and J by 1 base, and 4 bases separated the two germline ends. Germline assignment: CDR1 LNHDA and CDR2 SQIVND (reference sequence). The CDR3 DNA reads TGTGCCAGTAGTTCCCGCACAGATACGCAGTATTTT. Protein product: CASSSRTDTQYF.

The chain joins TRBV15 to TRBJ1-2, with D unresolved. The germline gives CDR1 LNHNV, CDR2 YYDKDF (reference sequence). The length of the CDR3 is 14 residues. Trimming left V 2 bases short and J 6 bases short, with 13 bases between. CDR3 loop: CATSRSYDLDGYTF. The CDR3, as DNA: TGTGCCACCAGCAGATCCTATGACTTAGATGGCTACACCTTC.

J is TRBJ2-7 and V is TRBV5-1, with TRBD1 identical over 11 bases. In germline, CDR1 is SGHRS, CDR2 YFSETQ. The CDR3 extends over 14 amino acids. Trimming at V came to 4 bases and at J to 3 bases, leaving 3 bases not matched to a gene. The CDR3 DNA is TGCGCCAGCAGCCTGGGACAGGGGGACTACGAGCAGTACTTC. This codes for CASSLGQGDYEQYF.

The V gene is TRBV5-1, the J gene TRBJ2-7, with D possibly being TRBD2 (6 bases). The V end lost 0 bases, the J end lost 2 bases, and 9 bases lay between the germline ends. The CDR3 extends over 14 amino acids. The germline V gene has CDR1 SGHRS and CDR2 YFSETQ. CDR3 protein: CASSLAGEAYEQYF. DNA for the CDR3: TGCGCCAGCAGCTTGGCCGGGGAGGCCTACGAGCAGTACTTC.

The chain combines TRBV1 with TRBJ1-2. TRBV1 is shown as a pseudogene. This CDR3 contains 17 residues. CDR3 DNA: TGCACCAGCAGCCGGGAGGGTATCGGGTACAGGCTCTATGGCTACACCTTC. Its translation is CTSSREGIGYRLYGYTF.

The CDR3 protein is CASSYLSGVNEKLFF. DNA of the CDR3: TGTGCCAGCAGTTACCTATCAGGGGTTAATGAAAAACTGTTTTTT. This rearrangement joins TRBV6-5 to TRBJ1-4, with a possible D match to TRBD1 (6 bases). The CDR3 spans 15 residues. Per germline, CDR1 MNHEY and CDR2 SVGAGI. Trimming removed 2 bases from V and 4 bases from J, with 11 bases in between.

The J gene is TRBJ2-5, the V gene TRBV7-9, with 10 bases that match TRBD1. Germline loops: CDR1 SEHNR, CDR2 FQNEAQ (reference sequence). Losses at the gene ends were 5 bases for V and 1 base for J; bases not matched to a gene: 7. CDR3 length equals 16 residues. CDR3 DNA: TGTGCCAGCAGCGCGGGGGACAGGGGTGTCCAAGAGACCCAGTACTTC. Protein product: CASSAGDRGVQETQYF.

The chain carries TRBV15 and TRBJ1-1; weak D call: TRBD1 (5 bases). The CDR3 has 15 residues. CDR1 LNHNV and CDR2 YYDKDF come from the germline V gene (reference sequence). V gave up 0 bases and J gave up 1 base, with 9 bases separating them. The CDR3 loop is CATSRDFGGNTEAFF. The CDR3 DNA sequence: TGTGCCACCAGCAGAGATTTCGGGGGGAACACTGAAGCTTTCTTT.

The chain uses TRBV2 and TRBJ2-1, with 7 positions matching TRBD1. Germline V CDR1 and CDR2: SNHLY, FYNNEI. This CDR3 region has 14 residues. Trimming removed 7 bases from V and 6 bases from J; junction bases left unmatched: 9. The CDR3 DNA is TGTGCCAGCACCGGGACAGTAAGGGGCAATGAGCAGTTCTTC. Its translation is CASTGTVRGNEQFF.

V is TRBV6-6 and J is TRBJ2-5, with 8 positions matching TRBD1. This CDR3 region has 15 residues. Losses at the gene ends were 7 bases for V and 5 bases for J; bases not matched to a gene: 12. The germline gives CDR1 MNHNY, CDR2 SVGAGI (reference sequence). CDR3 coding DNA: TGTGCCAGCACGGACAGGGTGGGAGTCAATGAGACCCAGTACTTC. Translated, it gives CASTDRVGVNETQYF.